The clone carrying this T cell receptor (beta chain) is categorized as medium-sized. Its matching antigen is unknown. Trimming at V came to 3 bases and at J to 4 bases, leaving 4 bases not matched to a gene. CDR3 length: 13 amino acids. The germline CDR1 and CDR2 sequences are DFQATT and SNEGSKA (reference sequence). The data stem from a study of breast tumors, draining lymph nodes, adjacent tissues. TCRdb reprocessed the multiplex PCR reads with MiXCR, giving one entry per CDR3 protein. The sample shows approximately 17,000 distinct CDR3 sequences, 40% to 55% of them seen only once. General study points: Tumors had less TCR diversity than lymph nodes, more than nontumor tissue.

This chain joins TRBV20-1 and TRBJ1-2; 8 bases map to TRBD1. Sequenced sample: tumor-adjacent breast tissue. This clonotype was sampled from a female donor with breast cancer. Some clones in this sample may be carry-over from other donors' samples. CDR3: CSARTGEGYGYTF. The CDR3 coding sequence is TGCAGTGCTAGGACAGGGGAGGGCTATGGCTACACCTTC.